These 17 T cell receptor beta chains came from one sample sequenced in a study of identical twins. Each CDR3 protein gets one entry after TCRdb re-called the 5' RACE reads with MiXCR. The sample lists 220,000 or so distinct CDR3 sequences, roughly 7% occurring once. This sample was shared with a second study, whose subject was yellow fever vaccine responses in identical twins.

Specimen: memory (CD45RO+) T cells sorted from blood. All receptors come from a woman between 18 and 29 years old in good health.

The chain combines TRBV7-9 with TRBJ2-1; no reliable D call. Germline-derived CDR1 and CDR2 are SEHNR and FQNEAQ (reference sequence). Trimming pared 0 bases from V and 8 bases from J, leaving 14 bases between. The CDR3 covers 15 residues. The CDR3 coding sequence is TGTGCCAGCAGCTTAGCTCTCGACCCTTTGGATGAGCAGTTCTTC. Translation gives CASSLALDPLDEQFF.

Ten or more counts support this clonotype. The chain uses TRBV29-1 and TRBJ2-3, with 9 bases identical to TRBD1. The CDR3 covers 14 residues. Trimming removed 5 bases from V and 1 base from J; junction bases left unmatched: 4. Germline V gene sequence: CDR1 SQVTM, CDR2 ANQGSEA. CDR3 amino acids: CSVPRDRGTDTQYF. The CDR3, as DNA: TGCAGCGTTCCCCGGGACAGGGGCACAGATACGCAGTATTTT.

This clonotype was detected a few times. This chain joins TRBV5-1 and TRBJ2-2; TRBD1 matches at 9 bases. CDR3 length: 15 amino acids. CDR1 and CDR2 (germline): SGHRS, YFSETQ. V lost 2 bases to trimming and J lost 6 bases; unmatched junction nucleotides: 5. CDR3 DNA: TGCGCCAGCAGCTTACGGACAGGGGTTCCCGGGGAGCTGTTTTTT. It translates to CASSLRTGVPGELFF.

To note about this clonotype: A much larger clone lies a single base off, so this may be a read error. This chain joins TRBV20-1 and TRBJ2-7, with a possible D match to TRBD2 (5 bases). V lost 6 bases to trimming and J lost 6 bases, with 18 bases between them. Germline-derived CDR1 and CDR2 are DFQATT and SNEGSKA (reference sequence). The CDR3 contains 13 residues. DNA for the CDR3: TGCAGTGCCTTACTAGACCAGGTTGCCGAGCAGTACTTC. Amino acid sequence: CSALLDQVAEQYF.

CDR3 protein: CASSPRQGAGDTQYF. CDR3 in DNA: TGTGCCAGTAGCCCCAGACAGGGGGCCGGAGATACGCAGTATTTT. The V and J genes are TRBV19 and TRBJ2-3; 10 bases line up with TRBD1. V was pared by 6 bases and J by 5 bases, with 8 bases of the junction left unmatched. This CDR3 has 15 residues. Germline loops: CDR1 LNHDA, CDR2 SQIVND (reference sequence).

This clonotype was observed many times. The J gene is TRBJ1-1, the V gene TRBV9; 7 nucleotides agree with TRBD1. Germline loops: CDR1 SGDLS, CDR2 YYNGEE. V lost 4 bases and J lost 1; bases outside the gene matches: 7. CDR3 length: 15 amino acids. The CDR3 DNA sequence: TGTGCCAGCAGCCCCAGGGGGAACTCGAACACTGAAGCTTTCTTT. This sequence encodes CASSPRGNSNTEAFF.

This clonotype was found a few times. This sequence joins TRBV18 and TRBJ2-3; 9 bases agree with TRBD2. This CDR3 contains 15 residues. V lost 3 bases and J lost 1; bases outside the gene matches: 2. The germline V gene has CDR1 KGHSH and CDR2 LQKENI. CDR3 sequence: CASSPIAGGTDTQYF. The CDR3 DNA follows: TGTGCCAGCTCACCTATAGCGGGGGGCACAGATACGCAGTATTTT.

V gene TRBV29-1 combines with J gene TRBJ2-6; no clear D gene. The germline V gene has CDR1 SQVTM and CDR2 ANQGSEA. This CDR3 comprises 17 residues. The V gene lost 7 bases and the J gene lost 1 base, with 20 bases spanning the gap. The CDR3 DNA reads as TGCAGCGCTCTAGTCCAGGCTATAGCTTCTGGGGCCAACGTCCTGACTTTC. Its protein is CSALVQAIASGANVLTF.

This clonotype was detected ten times or more. The chain carries TRBV19 and TRBJ2-1; D is possibly TRBD2 (6 bases). CDR1 is LNHDA, CDR2 SQIVND, per germline (reference sequence). The ends were cut back, 5 bases at V and 4 bases at J, with 18 bases in the middle. CDR3 length equals 16 residues. In DNA form, the CDR3 reads TGTGCCAGTAGTCCTAACCGACTAGTCGGGTACAATGAGCAGTTCTTC. Its protein is CASSPNRLVGYNEQFF.

V usage is TRBV20-1 and J usage is TRBJ2-7, with TRBD2 matching over 10 bases. This CDR3 spans 14 amino acids. Germline CDR1 is DFQATT and CDR2 is SNEGSKA (reference sequence). J was trimmed by 5 bases and V by 6 bases; bases with no gene match: 10. CDR3: CSALRVLAGNEQYF. CDR3 DNA: TGCAGTGCCCTGAGGGTACTAGCGGGAAACGAGCAGTACTTC.

This clonotype has at least ten counts. The chain carries TRBV24-1 and TRBJ2-1; 13 positions agree with TRBD2. CDR1 KGHDR and CDR2 SFDVKD come from the germline V gene. V dropped 3 bases and J dropped 7; count of bases not matched to a gene: 5. The CDR3 sequence is 16 residues long. The CDR3 loop reads CATSDRTSGSPNEQFF. Here the CDR3 DNA reads TGTGCCACCAGTGATCGGACTAGCGGGAGTCCGAATGAGCAGTTCTTC.

The chain employs TRBV6-1 and TRBJ2-3, with TRBD2 matching 10 bases. The CDR3 contains 15 residues. V lost 10 bases, J lost 2 bases, and 9 bases stayed unmatched. Germline lookup yields CDR1 MNHNS and CDR2 SASEGT. The CDR3 protein is CATKIAGGHTDTQYF. The CDR3 nucleotides are TGTGCCACCAAAATAGCGGGGGGCCACACAGATACGCAGTATTTT.

The genes are TRBV20-1 and TRBJ2-1; TRBD2 agrees at 9 bases. V dropped 6 bases and J dropped 0; count of bases not matched to a gene: 9. Germline V gene lookup returns CDR1 DFQATT and CDR2 SNEGSKA (reference sequence). The length of the CDR3 is 16 residues. CDR3 sequence reads: CSASRVTSGSYNEQFF. In DNA form, the CDR3 reads TGCAGTGCATCCAGGGTGACTAGCGGCTCCTACAATGAGCAGTTCTTC.

Many counts were recorded for this clonotype. The chain joins TRBV6-1 to TRBJ2-7, with D perhaps TRBD1 (6 bases). Trimming pared 7 bases from V and 2 bases from J, leaving 15 bases between. The CDR3 is 14 amino acids. Germline V lookup: CDR1 MNHNS, CDR2 SASEGT. The CDR3 region is CASNIQGPTYEQYF. The CDR3 DNA is TGTGCCAGCAACATACAGGGACCTACCTACGAGCAGTACTTC.

This clonotype was observed at least ten times. This chain links TRBV15 with TRBJ2-1; D could derive from TRBD1 or TRBD2 (6 bases each). This CDR3 contains 16 residues. CDR1 is LNHNV, CDR2 YYDKDF, per germline (reference sequence). V was trimmed by 0 bases and J by 7 bases, leaving 16 bases between them. The CDR3 coding sequence is TGTGCCACCAGCAGAGATCTCGGTGGGGGGCCGAATGAGCAGTTCTTC. Translation: CATSRDLGGGPNEQFF.

At least ten counts were recorded for this clonotype. The chain has TRBV5-1 and TRBJ1-1, with 12 bases identical to TRBD1. The CDR3 loop spans 15 amino acids. V lost 3 bases and J lost 1; bases outside the gene matches: 1. Germline V CDR1 and CDR2: SGHRS, YFSETQ. CDR3 coding DNA: TGCGCCAGCAGCTCGGGACAGGGGGCGAACACTGAAGCTTTCTTT. This encodes CASSSGQGANTEAFF. Full variable domain (missing parts from reference TRBV5-1 and TRBJ1-1): KAGVTQTPRYLIKTRGQQVTLSCSPISGHRSVSWYQQTPGQGLQFLFEYFSETQRNKGNFPGRFSGRQFSNSRSEMNVSTLELGDSALYLCASSSGQGANTEAFFGQGTRLTVV.

This clonotype was detected only a few times. The CDR3 spells CATSRVGDYLDTQYF. The CDR3 coding sequence is TGTGCCACCAGCAGAGTGGGTGACTATTTGGATACGCAGTATTTT. The chain joins TRBV15 to TRBJ2-3; possible D gene TRBD2, 5 bases. The V and J ends lost 1 base and 6 bases respectively, with 14 bases between them. CDR1 is LNHNV, CDR2 YYDKDF, per germline (reference sequence). The CDR3 is 15 amino acids.